Here is one T cell receptor (beta chain) with its context. The antigen remains unidentified. Because the CDR3 is missing its conserved closing phenylalanine or tryptophan, this is likely a read error. The record originates from a study of glioma-infiltrating T cells. Study conclusions and caveats: Very few CDR3 sequences were shared between tissue and blood.

Germline assignment: CDR1 MNHEY and CDR2 SVGAGI. CDR3 length equals 13 residues. Using RNA template, CDR3s of TCR alpha and beta were amplified with iRepertoire arm-PCR. Tissue mRNA or PBMC total RNA, about 95-450 ng, went into one-step reverse transcription and amplification. TCRdb re-called the multiplex PCR reads through MiXCR, storing one row per CDR3 protein. The top ten hold roughly 30% of the sample, which has about 110,000 distinct CDR3 sequences, 20% to 30% seen once. V is TRBV6-5 and J is TRBJ2-3; TRBD2 is a possible D gene (6 bases). The sequence was obtained from a human donor with low-grade glioma or glioblastoma, undergoing nonglioma brain surgery, or in good health (not recorded which). The sequenced sample was glioma tissue, nonneoplastic brain tissue, or PBMCs (not recorded which). CDR3 sequence reads: CVSTAAGPDTQYL. DNA of the CDR3: TGTGTCAGCACCGCCGCGGGACCAGATACGCAGTATCTT.